This entry features one TCR beta chain sequence. The antigen remains unidentified. This entry belongs to a study of T cell responses to AZD1222 COVID-19 vaccine. Study outcomes and limitations: In the spike-specific TCR repertoire, nearly half reportedly target unmutated variant regions. Possibly, clonal diversity was underestimated; donors were largely white British and included more females.

CDR1 and CDR2 from the germline V gene are KGHSH and LQKENI. The CDR3 extends over 15 amino acids. Trimming shortened V by 3 bases and J by 4 bases, and 15 bases separated the two germline ends. Assay used: immunoSEQ multiplex PCR; TCRdb lists only in-frame clones, some missing. This table holds about 180,000 clones, around 89% found once. V is TRBV18 and J is TRBJ1-1; D possibly corresponds to TRBD1 (6 bases). The source was peripheral blood, collected 28 days after the second dose of the MenACWY control vaccine. The TCR sequence derives from an adult who received the MenACWY meningococcal vaccine as a control. CDR3 protein: CASSPTTGESTEAFF. As DNA, the CDR3 is TGTGCCAGCTCACCGACGACAGGTGAAAGCACTGAAGCTTTCTTT.